Included here is one T cell receptor beta chain sequence, with context. The data originate from a study of control samples from healthy donors and cancer patients. There are 16 residues in the CDR3. The germline V gene encodes CDR1 SNHLY and CDR2 FYNNEI. Trimming removed 4 bases from V and 3 bases from J; junction bases left unmatched: 7. Produced via immunoSEQ multiplex PCR; TCRdb's table is partial and in-frame only. The repertoire holds 91,000 or so clones, with 80% to 95% as singletons. The TCR sequence derives from a woman in her twenties or thirties in good health. Source material: blood. This chain uses TRBV2 with TRBJ1-1, with 11 bases matching TRBD1. CDR3 protein: CASSGSDRGQDTEAFF. The CDR3 DNA follows: TGTGCCAGCAGTGGATCGGACAGGGGGCAGGACACTGAAGCTTTCTTT. The whole variable domain, filled in from reference TRBV2 and TRBJ1-1, reads EPEVTQTPSHQVTQMGQEVILRCVPISNHLYFYWYRQILGQKVEFLVSFYNNEISEKSEIFDDQFSVERPDGSNFTLKIRSTKLEDSAMYFCASSGSDRGQDTEAFFGQGTRLTVV.